This entry describes one T cell receptor (beta chain). Its specificity is not known. This entry belongs to a study of T cell responses to AZD1222 COVID-19 vaccine. The germline CDR1 and CDR2 sequences are MDHEN and SYDVKM. J was trimmed by 4 bases and V by 6 bases; bases with no gene match: 11. The CDR3 extends over 15 amino acids. Clones were sequenced by immunoSEQ multiplex PCR, and TCRdb holds only the in-frame ones, with some missing. Of more than 95,000 clones in the sample, around 92% are singletons; the top ten hold 45% to 55%. Overall study findings and caveats: Dominant at 160-218 and 743-854, vaccine-associated CD4 TCRs also spanned spike. White British donors predominated, females outnumbered males, and clonal diversity was possibly underestimated. Repertoires were obtained solely post-peak T cell response. Epitopes outside B.1.351 and B.1.1.7 mutated regions reportedly drew nearly half of spike TCRs.

This receptor was identified in an adult in good health. This chain joins TRBV28 and TRBJ2-7, with TRBD2 identical over 8 bases. Sequenced material: peripheral blood, taken on day 0 of AZD1222 vaccination. CDR3 sequence reads: CASSPGGAKIYEQYF. The CDR3 DNA sequence: TGTGCCAGCAGCCCCGGGGGGGCGAAGATTTACGAGCAGTACTTC. The whole variable domain, remainder taken from reference TRBV28 and TRBJ2-7, is DVKVTQSSRYLVKRTGEKVFLECVQDMDHENMFWYRQDPGLGLRLIYFSYDVKMKEKGDIPEGYSVSREKKERFSLILESASTNQTSMYLCASSPGGAKIYEQYFGPGTRLTVT.